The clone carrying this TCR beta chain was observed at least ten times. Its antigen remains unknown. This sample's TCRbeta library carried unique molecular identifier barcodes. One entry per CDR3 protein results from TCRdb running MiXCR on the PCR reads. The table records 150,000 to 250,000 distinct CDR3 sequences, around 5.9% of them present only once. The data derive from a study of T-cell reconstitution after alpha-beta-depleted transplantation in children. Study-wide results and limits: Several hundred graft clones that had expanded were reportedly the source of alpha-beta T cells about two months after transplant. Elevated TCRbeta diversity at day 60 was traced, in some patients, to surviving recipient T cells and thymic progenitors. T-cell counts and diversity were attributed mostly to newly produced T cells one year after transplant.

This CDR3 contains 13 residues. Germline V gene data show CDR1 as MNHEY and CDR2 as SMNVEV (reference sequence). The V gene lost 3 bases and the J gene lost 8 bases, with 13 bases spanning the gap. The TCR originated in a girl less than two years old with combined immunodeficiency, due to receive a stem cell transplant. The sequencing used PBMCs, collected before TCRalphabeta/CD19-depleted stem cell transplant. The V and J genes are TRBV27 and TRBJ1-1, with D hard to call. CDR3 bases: TGTGCCAGCAGTTTTGGTCCGTTGGCAGAAGCTTTCTTT. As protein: CASSFGPLAEAFF.